This TCR beta chain was sequenced in a study of response to subunit inactivated influenza vaccine. Study findings and constraints: Authors suggested each seasonal influenza vaccination recruits few new T cells.

Between the trimmed V and J ends, which lost 5 bases and 15 bases, there was a span of 14 bases. The germline V gene encodes CDR1 DFQATT and CDR2 SNEGSKA (reference sequence). The CDR3 is made up of 10 amino acids. As concerns this clonotype: Its specificity is not known.

TCRdb redid the calling of the RT-PCR reads with MiXCR, one entry per CDR3 protein. The profile shows under 200,000 distinct CDR3 sequences, about a tenth of them singletons. The sequence came from a man in his fifties who received an inactivated influenza vaccine. The chain couples TRBV20-1 to TRBJ2-1; D not certain. Sequences were derived from non-naive T cells sorted from PBMCs, sampled roughly 46 days after vaccination. The CDR3 region has the DNA TGCAGTGCTCTATTGCGATATCCGTTCTTC. Amino acid sequence: CSALLRYPFF.